This TCR beta chain was observed in a study of blood T cell repertoires in COVID-19 (dated by TCRdb to the early 2020s). Notes on the research overall: Collaborator samples came from the United States, Italy and Spain and covered acute and convalescent phases of COVID-19. The material from the prospective study consisted of cDNA or gDNA derived from T cells, B-cell-depleted T cells, or PBMCs. Deeply sampled blood TCRbeta repertoires from subjects exposed to, actively infected with, or recovered from COVID-19 were included in the dataset. The repertoires were released in a freely available public database meant as a resource for research on the immune response to SARS-CoV-2. Samples came from the ongoing ImmuneRACE study (first 160 participants) plus 1,254 subjects from 6 global collaborators. A de-identified subject ID, COVID-19 status, age in years and sex were almost always included in the sample metadata. Where available, HLA class I and class II types were obtained from metadata supplied by the sample provider rather than from assay-based typing. What the authors observed across the whole study: The amount of clinical and demographic metadata varied by source and participant and was provided uncurated.

The collaborating institutions used their own protocols to collect whole blood in K2EDTA tubes. For TCRbeta analysis, collaborators shipped samples in one of three forms: frozen whole blood, isolated PBMCs, or DNA extracted from either of those sample types. About this clone itself: Its antigen is unknown. Base quality data are lacking; no much larger clone is found one base away.

CDR1 and CDR2 were assigned from the germline V gene as MNHEY and SVGAGI. The CDR3 measures 14 amino acids from cysteine to phenylalanine. Here the CDR3 DNA is all that survives: 42 bases in frame from base 1. Germline trimming: 6 bases from V, 5 bases from J; junction bases outside gene matches: 7. The immunoSEQ Assay, a bias-controlled multiplex PCR, was used to amplify TCRbeta CDR3 regions from genomic DNA. On the study's bioinformatics: Within the assay, amplification of reference gene primers was used to estimate how many nucleated cells each sample contained. To quantify the absolute abundance of each unique TCRbeta CDR3 rearrangement, sequence reads were collapsed and filtered. Productive Simpson clonality was computed per sample as the square root of Simpson's diversity index over productive rearrangements. Not all clones reach the TCRdb copy of this immuneACCESS table, which keeps in-frame sequences only. Checked studies attribute under half of the gap to unresolved V genes and leave the rest unexplained. That table supplies the V and J calls and clone size; D and trimming were determined from the DNA. This sample holds tens of thousands of clones; 85% to 90% were observed only once. Together, the top ten hold less than 2% of the sample.

The rearrangement joined TRBV6-5 to TRBJ1-5, with 7 bases aligning to TRBD1. The sequence came from an elderly woman with active or convalescent COVID-19. Material for sequencing was peripheral blood. The CDR3 in this case is CASRPRQGHQPQHF. The DNA reads TGTGCCAGCAGACCTCGACAGGGTCATCAGCCCCAGCATTTT.